This note documents a single TCR beta chain sequence. The antigen remains unidentified. The CDR3 has 15 amino acids. The V gene's germline CDR1 is MNHEY and CDR2 SMNVEV (reference sequence). V shed 6 bases and J 0 bases; nucleotides not matched to a gene: 4. The data were taken from a study of shared clonotypes between healthy human individuals. Naive CD8 populations comprised CD45RO-negative cells positively selected for CCR7, excluding terminally differentiated effector memory CD45RA+ cells. Broader study findings: A reduction in generation probabilities was seen for non-shared clonotypes relative to those shared by all four donors. How much donors shared clonotypes was expected to be affected by sequencing depth.

Deep level was the assay's run setting. The table came from immunoSEQ multiplex PCR; TCRdb's copy has only in-frame clones and leaves some out. There are around 600,000 clones in the sample; approximately 95% occur only once, and over 0.095% lies in the top ten. Specimen: naive CD8+ T cells sorted from blood. The chain employs TRBV27 and TRBJ2-7; 11 bases fit TRBD2. The source of this sequence is a woman aged 25 to 45 in good health. DNA for the CDR3: TGTGCCAGCAGCCACGGGACTAGCGGCTCCTACGAGCAGTACTTC. As protein: CASSHGTSGSYEQYF.